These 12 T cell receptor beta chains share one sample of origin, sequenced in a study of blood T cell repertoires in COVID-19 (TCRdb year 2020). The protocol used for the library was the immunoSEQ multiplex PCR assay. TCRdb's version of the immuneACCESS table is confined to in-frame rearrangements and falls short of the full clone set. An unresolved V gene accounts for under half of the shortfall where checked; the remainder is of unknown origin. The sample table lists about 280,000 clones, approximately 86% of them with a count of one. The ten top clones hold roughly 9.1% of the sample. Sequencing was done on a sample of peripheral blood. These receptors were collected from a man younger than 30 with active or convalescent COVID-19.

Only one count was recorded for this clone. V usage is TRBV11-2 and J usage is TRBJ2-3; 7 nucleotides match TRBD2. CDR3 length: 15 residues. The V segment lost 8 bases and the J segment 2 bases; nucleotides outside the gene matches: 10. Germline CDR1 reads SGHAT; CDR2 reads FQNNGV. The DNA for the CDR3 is TGTGCCAGCCGGGGGGTCCAAGGGAACACAGATACGCAGTATTTT. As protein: CASRGVQGNTDTQYF.

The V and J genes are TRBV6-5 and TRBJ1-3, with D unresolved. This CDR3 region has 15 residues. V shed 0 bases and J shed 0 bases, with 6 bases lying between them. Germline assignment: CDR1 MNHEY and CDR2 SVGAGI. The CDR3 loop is CASSYSRVSGNTIYF. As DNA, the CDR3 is TGTGCCAGCAGTTACTCGAGGGTCTCTGGAAACACCATATATTTT.

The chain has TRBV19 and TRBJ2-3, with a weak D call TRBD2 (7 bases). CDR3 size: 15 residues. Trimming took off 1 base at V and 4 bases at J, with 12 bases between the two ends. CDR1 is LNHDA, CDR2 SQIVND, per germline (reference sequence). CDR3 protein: CASSIVRGAPDTQYF. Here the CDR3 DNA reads TGTGCCAGTAGTATAGTTCGGGGGGCCCCAGATACGCAGTATTTT.

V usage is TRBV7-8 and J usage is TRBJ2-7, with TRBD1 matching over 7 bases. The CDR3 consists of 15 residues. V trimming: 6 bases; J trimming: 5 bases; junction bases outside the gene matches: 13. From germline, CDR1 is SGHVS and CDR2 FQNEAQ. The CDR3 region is CASRPIDRDVHEQYF. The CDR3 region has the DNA TGTGCCAGCAGACCAATAGACAGGGACGTCCACGAGCAGTACTTC.

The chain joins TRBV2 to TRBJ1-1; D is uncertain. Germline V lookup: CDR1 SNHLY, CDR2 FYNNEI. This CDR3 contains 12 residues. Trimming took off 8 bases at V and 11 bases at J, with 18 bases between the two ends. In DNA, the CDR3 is TGTGCCAGCGTGACGTCTTCCCGACTGGCTTTCTTT. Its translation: CASVTSSRLAFF.

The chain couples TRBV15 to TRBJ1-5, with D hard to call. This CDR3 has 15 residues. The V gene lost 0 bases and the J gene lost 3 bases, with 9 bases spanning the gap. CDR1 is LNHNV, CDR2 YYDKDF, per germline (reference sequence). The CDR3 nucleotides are TGTGCCACCAGCAGAGAGGCCCCCAACAATCAGCCCCAGCATTTT. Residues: CATSREAPNNQPQHF.

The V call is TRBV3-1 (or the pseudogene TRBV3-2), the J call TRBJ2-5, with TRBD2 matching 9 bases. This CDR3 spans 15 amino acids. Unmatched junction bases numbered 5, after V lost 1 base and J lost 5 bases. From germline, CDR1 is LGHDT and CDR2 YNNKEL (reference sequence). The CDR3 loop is CASSQVTAGGETQYF. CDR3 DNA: TGTGCCAGCAGCCAAGTAACGGCGGGGGGGGAGACCCAGTACTTC.

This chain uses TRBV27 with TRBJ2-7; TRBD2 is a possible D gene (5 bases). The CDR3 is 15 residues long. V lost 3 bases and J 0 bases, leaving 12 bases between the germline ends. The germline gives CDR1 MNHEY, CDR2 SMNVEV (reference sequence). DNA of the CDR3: TGTGCCAGCAGTTTTTTGGTTGGGAGCTCCTACGAGCAGTACTTC. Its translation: CASSFLVGSSYEQYF.

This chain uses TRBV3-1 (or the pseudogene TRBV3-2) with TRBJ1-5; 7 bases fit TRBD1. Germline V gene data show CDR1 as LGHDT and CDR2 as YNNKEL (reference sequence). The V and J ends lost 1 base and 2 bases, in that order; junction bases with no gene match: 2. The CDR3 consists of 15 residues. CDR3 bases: TGTGCCAGCAGCCAAGGCCAGGGGGGCAATCAGCCCCAGCATTTT. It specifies CASSQGQGGNQPQHF.

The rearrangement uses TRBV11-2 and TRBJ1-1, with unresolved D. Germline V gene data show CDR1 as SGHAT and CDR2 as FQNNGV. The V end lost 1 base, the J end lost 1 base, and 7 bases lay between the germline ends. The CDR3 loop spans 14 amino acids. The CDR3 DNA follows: TGTGCCAGCAGCTTAGGTGCAGGGAACACTGAAGCTTTCTTT. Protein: CASSLGAGNTEAFF.

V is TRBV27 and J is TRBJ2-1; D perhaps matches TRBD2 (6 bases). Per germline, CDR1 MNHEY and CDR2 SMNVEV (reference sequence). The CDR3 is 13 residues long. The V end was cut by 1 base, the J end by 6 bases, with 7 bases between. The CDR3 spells CASSLLEGNEQFF. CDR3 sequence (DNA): TGTGCCAGCAGTTTATTGGAGGGCAATGAGCAGTTCTTC.

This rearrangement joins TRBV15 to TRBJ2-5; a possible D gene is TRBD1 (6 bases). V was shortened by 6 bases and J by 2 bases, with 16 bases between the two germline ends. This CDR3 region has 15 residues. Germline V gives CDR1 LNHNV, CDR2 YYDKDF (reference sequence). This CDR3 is CATRSGASIQETQYF. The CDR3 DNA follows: TGTGCCACCAGATCAGGGGCCTCTATACAAGAGACCCAGTACTTC.